The clone carrying this T cell receptor beta chain was found a few times. The antigen remains undetermined. The CDR3 spans 14 residues. Between the trimmed V and J ends, which lost 6 bases and 5 bases, there was a span of 14 bases. This entry belongs to a study of T cell repertoires in cytomegalovirus infection. Looking at the study overall: It can be stated that public TCR beta signatures indicated CMV infection as well as a matching HLA type. Findings of the study overall: Ex vivo, HLA-C-restricted CMV-specific TCR beta clonotypes prevailed over the rest of the response. CMV carriers having the relevant HLA were flagged by cumulative public TCR beta family frequency.

TCRdb redid the calling of the reads with MiXCR, one entry per CDR3 protein. The sample shows 400,000 or so distinct CDR3 sequences, 15% to 20% of them seen only once. The sequence came from a human donor in good health (CMV status not recorded). Some clones in this sample may be carry-over from other donors' samples. The rearrangement joins TRBV12-3 or TRBV12-4 to TRBJ2-1; weak D call: TRBD1 (5 bases). Sequenced sample: PBMCs. CDR3 residues: CASRRRQKDNEQFF. CDR3 nucleotides: TGTGCCAGCAGAAGGCGACAGAAAGACAATGAGCAGTTCTTC.